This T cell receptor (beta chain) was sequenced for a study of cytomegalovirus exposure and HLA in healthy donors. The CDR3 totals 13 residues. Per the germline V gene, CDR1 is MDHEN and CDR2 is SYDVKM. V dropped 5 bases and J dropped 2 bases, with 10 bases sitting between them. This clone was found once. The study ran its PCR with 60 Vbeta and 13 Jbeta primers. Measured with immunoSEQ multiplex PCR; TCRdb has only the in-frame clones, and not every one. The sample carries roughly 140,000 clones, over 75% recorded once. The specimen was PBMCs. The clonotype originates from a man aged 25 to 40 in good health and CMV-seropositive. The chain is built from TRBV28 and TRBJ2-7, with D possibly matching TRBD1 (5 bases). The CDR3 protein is CASSPRAAYEQYF. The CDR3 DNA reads TGTGCCAGCAGTCCCAGGGCCGCCTACGAGCAGTACTTC.